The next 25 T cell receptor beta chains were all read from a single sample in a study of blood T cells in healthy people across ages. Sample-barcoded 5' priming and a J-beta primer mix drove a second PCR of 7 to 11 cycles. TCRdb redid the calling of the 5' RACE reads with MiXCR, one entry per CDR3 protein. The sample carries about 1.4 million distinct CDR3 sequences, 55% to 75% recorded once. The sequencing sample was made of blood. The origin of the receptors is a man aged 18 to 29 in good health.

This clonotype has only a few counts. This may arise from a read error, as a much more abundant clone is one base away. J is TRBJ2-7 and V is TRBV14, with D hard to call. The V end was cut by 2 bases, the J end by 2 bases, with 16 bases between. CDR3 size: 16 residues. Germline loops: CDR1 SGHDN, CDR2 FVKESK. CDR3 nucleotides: TGTGCCAGCAGCCAATTTTTGGGATCGGTACCCTACGAGCAGTACTTC. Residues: CASSQFLGSVPYEQYF.

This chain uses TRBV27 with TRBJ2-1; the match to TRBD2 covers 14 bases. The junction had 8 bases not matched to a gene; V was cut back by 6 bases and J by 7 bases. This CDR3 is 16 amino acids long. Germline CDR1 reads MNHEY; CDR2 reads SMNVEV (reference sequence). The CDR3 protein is CASSSFGTSGRNEQFF. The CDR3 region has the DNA TGTGCCAGCAGCTCATTTGGGACTAGCGGGAGAAATGAGCAGTTCTTC.

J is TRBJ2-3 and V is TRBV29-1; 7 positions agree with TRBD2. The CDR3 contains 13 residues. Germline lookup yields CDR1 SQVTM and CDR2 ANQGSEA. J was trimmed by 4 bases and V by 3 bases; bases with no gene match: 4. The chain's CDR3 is CSVERSGADTQYF. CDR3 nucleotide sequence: TGCAGCGTTGAGAGGAGCGGGGCAGATACGCAGTATTTT.

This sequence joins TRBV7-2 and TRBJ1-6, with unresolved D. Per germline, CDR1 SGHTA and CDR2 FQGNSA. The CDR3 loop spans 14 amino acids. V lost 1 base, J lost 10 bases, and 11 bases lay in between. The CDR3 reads CASSLGSLISPLHF. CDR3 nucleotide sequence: TGTGCCAGCAGCTTAGGGTCTCTTATCTCACCCCTCCACTTT.

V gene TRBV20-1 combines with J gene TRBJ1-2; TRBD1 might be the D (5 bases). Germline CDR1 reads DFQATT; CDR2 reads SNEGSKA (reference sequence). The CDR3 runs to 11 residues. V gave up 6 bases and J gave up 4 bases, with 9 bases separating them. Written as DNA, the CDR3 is TGCAGTGCAAGACAGTCCTATGGCTACACCTTC. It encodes CSARQSYGYTF.

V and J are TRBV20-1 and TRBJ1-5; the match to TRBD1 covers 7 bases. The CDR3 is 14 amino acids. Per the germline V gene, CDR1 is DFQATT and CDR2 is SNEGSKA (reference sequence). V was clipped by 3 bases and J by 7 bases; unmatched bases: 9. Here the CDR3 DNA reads TGCAGTGCTAGTTGGGCAGGGGGAGACCAGCCCCAGCATTTT. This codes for CSASWAGGDQPQHF.

The CDR3 region is CASSSGPDMNTEAFF. CDR3 coding DNA: TGTGCCAGCAGCTCAGGGCCGGACATGAACACTGAAGCTTTCTTT. V usage is TRBV7-6 and J usage is TRBJ1-1; tentatively, D is TRBD1 (5 bases). This CDR3 has 15 residues. Trimming left V 4 bases short and J 0 bases short, with 12 bases between. Germline V gene lookup returns CDR1 SGHVS and CDR2 FNYEAQ.

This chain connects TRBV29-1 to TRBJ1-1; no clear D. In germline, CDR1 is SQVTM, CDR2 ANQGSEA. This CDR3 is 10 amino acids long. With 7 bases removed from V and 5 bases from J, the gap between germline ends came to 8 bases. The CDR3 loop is CSADGTEAFF. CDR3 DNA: TGCAGCGCGGACGGTACTGAAGCTTTCTTT. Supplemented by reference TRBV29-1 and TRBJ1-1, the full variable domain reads SAVISQKPSRDICQRGTSLTIQCQVDSQVTMMFWYRQQPGQSLTLIATANQGSEATYESGFVIDKFPISRPNLTFSTLTVSNMSPEDSSIYLCSADGTEAFFGQGTRLTVV.

The CDR3 loop reads CASSERPLGANTEAFF. In nucleotides, the CDR3 is TGTGCCAGCAGCGAAAGGCCCCTCGGGGCAAACACTGAAGCTTTCTTT. The V gene is TRBV2, the J gene TRBJ1-1, with a possible D match to TRBD1 (5 bases). V lost 6 bases and J lost 2, with 19 bases in between. This CDR3 contains 16 residues. Germline V CDR1 and CDR2: SNHLY, FYNNEI.

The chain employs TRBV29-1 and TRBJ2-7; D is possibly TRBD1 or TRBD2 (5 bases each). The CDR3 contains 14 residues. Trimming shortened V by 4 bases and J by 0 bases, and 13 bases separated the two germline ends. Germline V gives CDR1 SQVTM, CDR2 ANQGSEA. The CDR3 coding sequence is TGCAGCGTTGTCCTCAGGGAGCCCTCCTACGAGCAGTACTTC. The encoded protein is CSVVLREPSYEQYF.

The CDR3 DNA reads as TGCGCCAGCCAACGGAGCCTTAATCAGCCCCAGCATTTT. It yields the protein CASQRSLNQPQHF. V gene TRBV10-1 combines with J gene TRBJ1-5; D call uncertain. This CDR3 has 13 residues. Germline V gene data show CDR1 as WNHNN and CDR2 as SYGVQD (reference sequence). Trimming removed 8 bases from V and 4 bases from J, with 12 bases in between.

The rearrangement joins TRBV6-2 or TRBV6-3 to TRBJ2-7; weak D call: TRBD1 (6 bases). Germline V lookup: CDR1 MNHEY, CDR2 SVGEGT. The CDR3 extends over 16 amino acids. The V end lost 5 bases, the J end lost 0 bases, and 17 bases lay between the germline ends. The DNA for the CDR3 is TGTGCCAGCAGTCTGGGACAAATACTCGCCTCCTACGAGCAGTACTTC. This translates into CASSLGQILASYEQYF.

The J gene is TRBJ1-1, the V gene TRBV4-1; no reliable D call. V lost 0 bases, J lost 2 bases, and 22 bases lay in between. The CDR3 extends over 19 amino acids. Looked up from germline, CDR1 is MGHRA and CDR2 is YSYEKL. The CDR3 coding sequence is TGCGCCAGCAGCCAAGATTGGGCCAGCGCGGCTCAATCCAACACTGAAGCTTTCTTT. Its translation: CASSQDWASAAQSNTEAFF.

The CDR3 here is CSANRGDYGYTF. The CDR3 coding sequence is TGCAGTGCCAACAGGGGAGACTATGGCTACACCTTC. The V and J genes are TRBV20-1 and TRBJ1-2; TRBD1 agrees at 7 bases. Per the germline V gene, CDR1 is DFQATT and CDR2 is SNEGSKA (reference sequence). Trimming took 6 bases from V and 3 from J; bases not matched to a gene: 4. This CDR3 spans 12 amino acids.

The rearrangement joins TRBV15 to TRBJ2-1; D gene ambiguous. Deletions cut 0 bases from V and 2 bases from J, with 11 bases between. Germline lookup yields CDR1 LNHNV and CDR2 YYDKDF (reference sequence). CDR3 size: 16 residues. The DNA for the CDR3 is TGTGCCACCAGCAGAGATCTTGCACGAACCTACAATGAGCAGTTCTTC. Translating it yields CATSRDLARTYNEQFF. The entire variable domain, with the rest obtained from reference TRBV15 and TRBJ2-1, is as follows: DAMVIQNPRYQVTQFGKPVTLSCSQTLNHNVMYWYQQKSSQAPKLLFHYYDKDFNNEADTPDNFQSRRPNTSFCFLDIRSPGLGDTAMYLCATSRDLARTYNEQFFGPGTRLTVL.

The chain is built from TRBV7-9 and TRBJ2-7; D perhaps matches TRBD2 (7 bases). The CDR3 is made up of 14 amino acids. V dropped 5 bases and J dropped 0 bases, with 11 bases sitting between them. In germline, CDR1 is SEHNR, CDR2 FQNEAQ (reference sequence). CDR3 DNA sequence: TGTGCCAGCAGCAGGGGGGGGATCTCCTACGAGCAGTACTTC. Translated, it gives CASSRGGISYEQYF.

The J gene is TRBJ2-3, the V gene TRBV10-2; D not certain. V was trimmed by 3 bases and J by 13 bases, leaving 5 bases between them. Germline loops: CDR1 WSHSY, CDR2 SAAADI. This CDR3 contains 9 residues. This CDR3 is CASSESEYF. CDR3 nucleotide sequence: TGCGCCAGCAGTGAATCGGAGTATTTT.

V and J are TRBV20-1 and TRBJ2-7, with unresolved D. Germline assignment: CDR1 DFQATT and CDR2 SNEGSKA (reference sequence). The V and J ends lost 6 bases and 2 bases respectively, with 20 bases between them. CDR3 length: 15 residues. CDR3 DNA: TGCAGTGCGAACCAAATAGCTCCTATGGCCTACGAGCAGTACTTC. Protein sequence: CSANQIAPMAYEQYF.

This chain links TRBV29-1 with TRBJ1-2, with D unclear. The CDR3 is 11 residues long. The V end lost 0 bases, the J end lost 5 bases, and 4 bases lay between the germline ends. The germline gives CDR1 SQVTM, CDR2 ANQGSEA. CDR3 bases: TGCAGCGTTGAAGATCGTTATGGCTACACCTTC. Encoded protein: CSVEDRYGYTF.

The chain's CDR3 is CASSPGLGSDTQYF. DNA for the CDR3: TGCGCCAGCAGCCCCGGACTAGGGTCGGATACGCAGTATTTT. The chain couples TRBV5-1 to TRBJ2-3, with 7 bases lining up with TRBD2. This CDR3 is 14 amino acids long. V dropped 4 bases and J dropped 6; count of bases not matched to a gene: 8. Germline V CDR1 and CDR2: SGHRS, YFSETQ.

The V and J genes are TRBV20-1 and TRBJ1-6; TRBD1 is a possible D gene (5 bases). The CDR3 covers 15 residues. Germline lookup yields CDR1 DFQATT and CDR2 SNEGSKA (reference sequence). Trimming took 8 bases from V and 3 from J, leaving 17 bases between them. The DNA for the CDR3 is TGCAGTACCTCGGGAGGGGACGTCTATAATTCACCCCTCCACTTT. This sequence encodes CSTSGGDVYNSPLHF.

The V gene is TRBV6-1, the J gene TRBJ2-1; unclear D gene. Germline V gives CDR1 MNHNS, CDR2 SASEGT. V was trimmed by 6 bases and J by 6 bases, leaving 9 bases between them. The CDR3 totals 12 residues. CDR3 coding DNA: TGTGCCAGCAGAGGATCCGGCAATGAGCAGTTCTTC. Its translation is CASRGSGNEQFF.

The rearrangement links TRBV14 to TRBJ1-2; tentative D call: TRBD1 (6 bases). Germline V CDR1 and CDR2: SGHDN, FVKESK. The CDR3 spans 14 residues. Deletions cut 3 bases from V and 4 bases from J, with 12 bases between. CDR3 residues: CASSHADSLYGYTF. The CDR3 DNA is TGTGCCAGCAGCCACGCGGACAGCCTCTATGGCTACACCTTC.

CDR3 region: CASSPRRLGGPEETQYF. The CDR3, as DNA: TGTGCCAGCAGCCCTCGACGGCTAGGGGGCCCAGAAGAGACCCAGTACTTC. The rearrangement links TRBV7-9 to TRBJ2-5; TRBD1 agrees at 7 bases. The CDR3 is 17 amino acids. The J segment lost 3 bases and the V segment lost 5 bases, leaving 15 bases of the junction unmatched. Germline CDR1 reads SEHNR; CDR2 reads FQNEAQ (reference sequence).

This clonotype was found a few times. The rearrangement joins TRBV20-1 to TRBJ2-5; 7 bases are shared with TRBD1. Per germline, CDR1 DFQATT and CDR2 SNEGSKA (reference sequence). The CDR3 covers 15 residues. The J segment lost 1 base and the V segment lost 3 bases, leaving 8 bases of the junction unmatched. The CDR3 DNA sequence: TGCAGTGCTAGGACAGGGAAAGGAACCCAAGAGACCCAGTACTTC. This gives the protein CSARTGKGTQETQYF.